This T cell receptor beta chain was found in a study of graft-versus-host responses after intestinal transplantation. Study context: Every transplant recipient was induced with anti-thymocyte globulin, then maintained on tacrolimus and steroids for two to four years.

Turning to this clone: The target antigen is unknown.

Only in-frame clones appear in the TCRdb table, and some are missing; sequencing was by immunoSEQ multiplex PCR. The sample consists of tens of thousands of clones, approximately 95% of them appearing once. This sequence originates from a human donor who was the organ donor for an intestinal transplant. The sequencing used unstimulated CD8+ T cells sorted from spleen or lymph node cells, collected before transplant.

The CDR3: CASSLYRDNNYGYTF. Written as DNA, the CDR3 is TGCGCCAGCAGCCTATACCGGGACAATAACTATGGCTACACCTTC. The rearrangement uses TRBV4-3 and TRBJ1-2, with a possible D match to TRBD1 (6 bases). Germline loops: CDR1 LGHNA, CDR2 YSLEER. The CDR3 has 15 amino acids. V lost 4 bases and J 1 base, leaving 13 bases between the germline ends.